This T cell receptor beta chain stems from a study of T and B cells in COVID-19 patients. As for the study in general: COVID-19 patients gave peripheral blood either during active infection or after recovery. Most recovered patients had mild to moderate COVID-19 treated as outpatients. At median age approximately 31 years, recovered patients were younger than active-infection patients at just over 65. Study results and limitations: In COVID-19 patients, T cell receptor beta variable and joining gene use was reportedly strongly skewed.

Multiplex PCR with BIOMED2 TRB-A/B primer pools amplified TRB rearrangements. TCRdb passed the multiplex PCR reads through MiXCR, listing each CDR3 protein once. This table holds about 21,000 distinct CDR3 sequences, around 30% found once. Blood genomic DNA input for TRB amplification was about 240-550 ng. This clonotype is deemed medium-sized. As yet, its antigen is unknown. This sequence was found in a human donor who had recovered from COVID-19. The sample comprised blood.

The CDR3 DNA reads as TGTGCCAGCAGCCCTGGGAGAGCGGGGGGCAATGAGCAGTTCTTC. This encodes CASSPGRAGGNEQFF. The chain combines TRBV11-3 with TRBJ2-1, with 9 nucleotides matching TRBD2. Germline V CDR1 and CDR2: SGHNT, YENEEA. The CDR3 loop spans 15 amino acids. With V trimmed by 5 bases and J by 6 bases, 8 bases remained unmatched.